These 29 T cell receptor beta chains were all obtained from the same sample, sequenced in a study of cytomegalovirus exposure and HLA in healthy donors. Libraries were prepared by immunoSEQ multiplex PCR; TCRdb keeps only in-frame clonotypes and omits some of them. This table holds 100,000 to 150,000 clones, 75% to 90% found once. What was sequenced was PBMCs. Source of these receptors: a woman between 18 and 30 years old in good health and CMV-seronegative.

This chain links TRBV5-4 with TRBJ1-2; 9 bases map to TRBD1. The CDR3 spans 16 residues. Germline CDR1 reads SGHNT; CDR2 reads YYREEE (reference sequence). Losses at the gene ends were 2 bases for V and 3 bases for J; bases not matched to a gene: 8. In DNA, the CDR3 is TGTGCCAGCAGCTTTCCCGGGACAGGGATAGACTATGGCTACACCTTC. Its translation: CASSFPGTGIDYGYTF.

The chain combines TRBV10-3 with TRBJ1-2; TRBD1 matches at 9 bases. After removal of 5 bases from V and 8 bases from J, the junction contained 3 bases not matched to a gene. The CDR3 is made up of 12 amino acids. CDR1 ENHRY and CDR2 SYGVKD come from the germline V gene. CDR3 protein: CAISRDRDGYTF. Written as DNA, the CDR3 is TGTGCCATCAGTCGGGACAGGGACGGCTACACCTTC.

V gene TRBV5-1 combines with J gene TRBJ1-1; 10 bases fit TRBD1. J gave up 4 bases and V 3 bases, and 0 bases lay outside the gene matches. CDR1 is SGHRS and CDR2 is YFSETQ in the germline V gene. There are 13 residues in the CDR3. The CDR3 DNA follows: TGCGCCAGCAGCTGGACAGGGGGCACTGAAGCTTTCTTT. It translates to CASSWTGGTEAFF.

The V gene is TRBV7-6, the J gene TRBJ1-5, with D unresolved. CDR3 size: 12 residues. The germline V and J ends were trimmed by 3 bases and 6 bases, with 6 bases remaining between them. The germline gives CDR1 SGHVS, CDR2 FNYEAQ. CDR3: CASSLRGQPQHF. In DNA, the CDR3 is TGTGCCAGCAGCTTGCGTGGTCAGCCCCAGCATTTT.

The V call is TRBV9, the J call TRBJ2-1, with D perhaps matching TRBD1 (6 bases). The CDR3 covers 13 residues. Trimming pared 3 bases from V and 10 bases from J, leaving 14 bases between. Germline V gene lookup returns CDR1 SGDLS and CDR2 YYNGEE. This CDR3 is CASSGGPLLEQFF. The DNA for the CDR3 is TGTGCCAGCAGCGGGGGGCCCCTGTTGGAGCAGTTCTTC.

This sequence joins TRBV29-1 and TRBJ2-1; 9 nucleotides match TRBD2. The V and J ends lost 3 bases and 3 bases, in that order; junction bases with no gene match: 9. Germline loops: CDR1 SQVTM, CDR2 ANQGSEA. CDR3 length equals 16 residues. CDR3 amino acids: CSVDEGSGGHYNEQFF. Written as DNA, the CDR3 is TGCAGCGTTGATGAGGGTAGCGGGGGCCACTACAATGAGCAGTTCTTC.

CDR3 nucleotides: TGTGCCAGCAGCTTAGCGCCGGGGACCGGGGAGCTGTTTTTT. Its protein product is CASSLAPGTGELFF. The chain employs TRBV7-7 and TRBJ2-2; tentatively, D is TRBD2 (5 bases). The CDR3 is 14 amino acids. Germline values: CDR1 SSHAT, CDR2 FNYEAQ (reference sequence). V gave up 0 bases and J gave up 5 bases, with 7 bases separating them.

This chain joins TRBV10-3 and TRBJ1-3; D call uncertain. This CDR3 spans 15 amino acids. V was trimmed by 4 bases and J by 0 bases, leaving 10 bases between them. CDR1 is ENHRY and CDR2 is SYGVKD in the germline V gene. CDR3 sequence (DNA): TGTGCCATCAGTGGGCCAGGCCCCTCTGGAAACACCATATATTTT. This gives the protein CAISGPGPSGNTIYF.

The chain combines TRBV7-6 with TRBJ1-5; 7 bases fit TRBD1. The germline V gene has CDR1 SGHVS and CDR2 FNYEAQ. Germline trimming cut 5 bases from V and 6 bases from J; bases unmatched to any gene: 10. The CDR3 spans 15 residues. The CDR3 nucleotides read TGTGCCAGCAGCCCCGACAGGGAAAGGAGTCAGCCCCAGCATTTT. This codes for CASSPDRERSQPQHF. Full variable domain (missing parts from reference TRBV7-6 and TRBJ1-5): GAGVSQSPRYKVTKRGQDVALRCDPISGHVSLYWYRQALGQGPEFLTYFNYEAQQDKSGLPNDRFSAERPEGSISTLTIQRTEQRDSAMYRCASSPDRERSQPQHFGDGTRLSIL.

This chain links TRBV27 with TRBJ2-1; 14 bases align to TRBD2. This CDR3 is built from 19 residues. The V segment lost 5 bases and the J segment 2 bases; nucleotides outside the gene matches: 11. Germline V gives CDR1 MNHEY, CDR2 SMNVEV (reference sequence). CDR3 in amino acids: CASSPPGTSGGWTYNEQFF. CDR3 bases: TGTGCCAGCAGTCCCCCCGGGACTAGCGGGGGATGGACCTACAATGAGCAGTTCTTC.

The DNA of the CDR3 is TGCGCCAGCACCCAAATCGGACAGGCGGGTCGGGGCTACACCTTC. This gives the protein CASTQIGQAGRGYTF. This chain links TRBV5-1 with TRBJ1-2; TRBD1 matches at 7 bases. From germline, CDR1 is SGHRS and CDR2 YFSETQ. The CDR3 is 15 residues long. The V gene end was trimmed by 6 bases and the J gene end by 8 bases; junction bases not matched to a gene: 16.

The rearrangement uses TRBV15 and TRBJ1-1; D gene ambiguous. The CDR3 extends over 13 amino acids. CDR1 is LNHNV, CDR2 YYDKDF, per germline (reference sequence). V was pared by 0 bases and J by 7 bases, with 9 bases between. The CDR3 loop reads CATSRDSRDEAFF. The CDR3 DNA sequence: TGTGCCACCAGCAGAGATAGCCGTGATGAAGCTTTCTTT.

Here the CDR3 reads CASRPGGQPQHF. CDR3 coding DNA: TGTGCCAGCAGGCCAGGCGGGCAGCCCCAGCATTTT. The chain joins TRBV6-1 to TRBJ1-5; D gene unclear. This CDR3 spans 12 amino acids. Trimming shortened V by 6 bases and J by 7 bases, and 10 bases separated the two germline ends. Germline loops: CDR1 MNHNS, CDR2 SASEGT.

The V call is TRBV4-1, the J call TRBJ2-1; D is possibly TRBD2 (7 bases). This CDR3 has 14 residues. V lost 4 bases, J lost 9 bases, and 16 bases lay in between. Germline CDR1 and CDR2: MGHRA and YSYEKL. CDR3 sequence reads: CASSPTGGLREQFF. CDR3 sequence (DNA): TGCGCCAGCAGCCCCACGGGGGGCCTACGTGAGCAGTTCTTC.

The chain recombines TRBV7-2 with TRBJ2-1, with 8 bases lining up with TRBD2. In germline, CDR1 is SGHTA, CDR2 FQGNSA. CDR3 size: 15 residues. The J segment lost 3 bases and the V segment lost 2 bases, leaving 3 bases of the junction unmatched. The CDR3 DNA is TGTGCCAGCAGCTTAATGGGACTAGACTACAATGAGCAGTTCTTC. Protein sequence: CASSLMGLDYNEQFF.

The V call is TRBV7-3, the J call TRBJ1-1, with 11 bases identical to TRBD1. The V gene's germline CDR1 is SGHTA and CDR2 FQGTGA. The length of the CDR3 is 14 residues. V was pared by 5 bases and J by 4 bases, with 3 bases of the junction left unmatched. The CDR3 nucleotides are TGTGCCAGCAGCCCCGGGACAGGGGGCACTGAAGCTTTCTTT. Its protein is CASSPGTGGTEAFF.

V is TRBV10-3 and J is TRBJ1-3; 7 bases match TRBD1. Losses at the gene ends were 6 bases for V and 2 bases for J; bases not matched to a gene: 1. The V gene's germline CDR1 is ENHRY and CDR2 SYGVKD. The CDR3 extends over 13 amino acids. CDR3 sequence reads: CAIRTGTGNTIYF. As DNA, the CDR3 is TGTGCCATCAGGACAGGGACTGGAAACACCATATATTTT.

The V and J genes are TRBV5-4 and TRBJ2-7, with TRBD1 identical over 7 bases. Per germline, CDR1 SGHNT and CDR2 YYREEE (reference sequence). The V and J ends lost 0 bases and 2 bases, in that order; junction bases with no gene match: 5. The CDR3 has 15 amino acids. The CDR3 sequence: CASSLVPDRAYEQYF. CDR3 nucleotide sequence: TGTGCCAGCAGCTTGGTGCCCGACAGGGCCTACGAGCAGTACTTC.

The rearrangement joins TRBV7-9 to TRBJ2-7, with 7 bases lining up with TRBD1. The CDR3 is 12 residues long. V lost 5 bases to trimming and J lost 6 bases; unmatched junction nucleotides: 4. The germline V gene encodes CDR1 SEHNR and CDR2 FQNEAQ (reference sequence). CDR3 in amino acids: CASSPQGVEQYF. As DNA, the CDR3 is TGTGCCAGCAGCCCCCAGGGGGTCGAGCAGTACTTC.

This rearrangement joins TRBV6-1 to TRBJ1-6; 9 bases are a match to TRBD1. Germline values: CDR1 MNHNS, CDR2 SASEGT. This CDR3 is 15 amino acids long. V gave up 3 bases and J gave up 8 bases; unmatched junction bases: 5. The CDR3 loop is CASSDLGQGHSPLHF. The CDR3 coding sequence is TGTGCCAGCAGTGATTTGGGACAGGGACATTCACCCCTCCACTTT.

The chain's CDR3 is CASSYSRSYEKLFF. Here the CDR3 DNA reads TGTGCCAGCAGTTACTCGAGATCCTATGAAAAACTGTTTTTT. The gene calls are TRBV6-5 and TRBJ1-4, with D unclear. Per the germline V gene, CDR1 is MNHEY and CDR2 is SVGAGI. Trimming took off 0 bases at V and 6 bases at J, with 8 bases between the two ends. This CDR3 is 14 amino acids long.

The gene calls are TRBV11-1 and TRBJ1-2, with D unresolved. Germline V lookup: CDR1 SGHAT, CDR2 FQDESV (reference sequence). With 3 bases removed from V and 0 bases from J, the gap between germline ends came to 20 bases. The CDR3 has 18 amino acids. CDR3 bases: TGTGCCAGCAGCTTCCCCGTTATGTCGGAGGGCGCTAACTATGGCTACACCTTC. It is translated as CASSFPVMSEGANYGYTF. The full variable domain, in which reference TRBV11-1 and TRBJ1-2 provide the parts outside the CDR3, is EAEVAQSPRYKITEKSQAVAFWCDPISGHATLYWYRQILGQGPELLVQFQDESVVDDSQLPKDRFSAERLKGVDSTLKIQPAELGDSAMYLCASSFPVMSEGANYGYTFGSGTRLTVV.

The chain links TRBV7-2 to TRBJ1-1; 7 bases line up with TRBD1. Trimming took 5 bases from V and 3 from J; bases not matched to a gene: 12. The CDR3 is made up of 16 amino acids. Germline assignment: CDR1 SGHTA and CDR2 FQGNSA. CDR3 region: CASSTRAGTAHTEAFF. Here the CDR3 DNA reads TGTGCCAGCAGCACGCGGGCCGGGACAGCACACACTGAAGCTTTCTTT. Combining the CDR3 with reference TRBV7-2 and TRBJ1-1 gives the whole variable domain GAGVSQSPSNKVTEKGKDVELRCDPISGHTALYWYRQSLGQGLEFLIYFQGNSAPDKSGLPSDRFSAERTGGSVSTLTIQRTQQEDSAVYLCASSTRAGTAHTEAFFGQGTRLTVV.

The rearrangement joins TRBV5-1 to TRBJ1-4, with 7 bases identical to TRBD1. Germline V gives CDR1 SGHRS, CDR2 YFSETQ. The CDR3 has 15 residues. With V trimmed by 0 bases and J by 4 bases, 3 bases remained unmatched. CDR3 coding DNA: TGCGCCAGCAGCTTGGGACAGGGAAGTAATGAAAAACTGTTTTTT. Its protein product is CASSLGQGSNEKLFF.

The chain recombines TRBV6-1 with TRBJ2-5; a possible D gene is TRBD2 (6 bases). V was trimmed by 5 bases and J by 2 bases, leaving 9 bases between them. Germline CDR1 is MNHNS and CDR2 is SASEGT. There are 13 residues in the CDR3. The DNA for the CDR3 is TGTGCCAGCAGTTGGGGGAGGCAAGAGACCCAGTACTTC. The encoded protein is CASSWGRQETQYF.

The V and J genes are TRBV19 and TRBJ1-1; D unclear. The V gene lost 2 bases and the J gene lost 0 bases, with 10 bases spanning the gap. CDR1 is LNHDA and CDR2 is SQIVND in the germline V gene (reference sequence). The CDR3 is made up of 15 amino acids. CDR3 amino acids: CASSITVIMNTEAFF. CDR3 nucleotides: TGTGCCAGTAGTATAACAGTGATTATGAACACTGAAGCTTTCTTT.

V gene TRBV28 combines with J gene TRBJ1-1; D is unresolved. Germline CDR1 is MDHEN and CDR2 is SYDVKM. The V gene lost 4 bases and the J gene lost 1 base, with 13 bases spanning the gap. The CDR3 has 15 amino acids. In DNA form, the CDR3 reads TGTGCCAGCAGTTCTTCCACTACCGCGAACACTGAAGCTTTCTTT. Translating it yields CASSSSTTANTEAFF.

With regard to this clone: Other DNA sequences within the sample encode an identical CDR3. V gene TRBV27 combines with J gene TRBJ1-6, with D hard to call. The CDR3 totals 16 residues. V lost 4 bases and J lost 0, with 10 bases in between. Looked up from germline, CDR1 is MNHEY and CDR2 is SMNVEV (reference sequence). The CDR3 reads CASSWRRSSYNSPLHF. Written as DNA, the CDR3 is TGTGCCAGCAGTTGGAGACGAAGCTCCTATAATTCACCCCTCCACTTT.

The chain recombines TRBV9 with TRBJ1-1, with D maybe TRBD1 (5 bases). The length of the CDR3 is 15 residues. CDR1 and CDR2 (germline): SGDLS, YYNGEE. Trimming left V 2 bases short and J 0 bases short, with 11 bases between. CDR3 in DNA: TGTGCCAGCAGCGTCGGGGGACCGTTGAACACTGAAGCTTTCTTT. Protein sequence: CASSVGGPLNTEAFF.